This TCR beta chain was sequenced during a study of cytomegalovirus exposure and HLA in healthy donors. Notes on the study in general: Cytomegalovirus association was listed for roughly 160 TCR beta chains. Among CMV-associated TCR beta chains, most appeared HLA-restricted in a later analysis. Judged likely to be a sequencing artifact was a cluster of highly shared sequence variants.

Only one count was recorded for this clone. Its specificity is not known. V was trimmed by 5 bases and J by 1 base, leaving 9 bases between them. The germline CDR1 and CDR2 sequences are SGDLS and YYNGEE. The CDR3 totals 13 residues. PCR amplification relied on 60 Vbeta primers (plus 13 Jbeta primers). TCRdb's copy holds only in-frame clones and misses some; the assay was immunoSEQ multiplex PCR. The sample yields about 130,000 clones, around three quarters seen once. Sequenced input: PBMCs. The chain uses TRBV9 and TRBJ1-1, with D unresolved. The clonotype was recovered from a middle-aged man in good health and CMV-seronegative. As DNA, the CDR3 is TGTGCCAGCAGGGAGAACCCGAACACTGAAGCTTTCTTT. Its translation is CASRENPNTEAFF. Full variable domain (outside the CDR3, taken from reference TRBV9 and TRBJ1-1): DSGVTQTPKHLITATGQRVTLRCSPRSGDLSVYWYQQSLDQGLQFLIQYYNGEERAKGNILERFSAQQFPDLHSELNLSSLELGDSALYFCASRENPNTEAFFGQGTRLTVV.